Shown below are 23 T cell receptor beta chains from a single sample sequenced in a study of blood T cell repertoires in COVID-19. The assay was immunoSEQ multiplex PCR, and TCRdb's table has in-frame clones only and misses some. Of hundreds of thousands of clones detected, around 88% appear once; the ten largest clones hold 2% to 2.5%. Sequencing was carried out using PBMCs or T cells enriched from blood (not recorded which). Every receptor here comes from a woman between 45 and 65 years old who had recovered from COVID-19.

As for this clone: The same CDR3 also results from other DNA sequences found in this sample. The CDR3 region has the DNA TGTGCCAGCTCACCGGGGGGGGCTAGCAATCAGCCCCAGCATTTT. Protein product: CASSPGGASNQPQHF. This rearrangement joins TRBV18 to TRBJ1-5, with D possibly matching TRBD1 (6 bases). Germline V gene sequence: CDR1 KGHSH, CDR2 LQKENI. The CDR3 extends over 15 amino acids. V was shortened by 3 bases and J by 0 bases, with 9 bases between the two germline ends.

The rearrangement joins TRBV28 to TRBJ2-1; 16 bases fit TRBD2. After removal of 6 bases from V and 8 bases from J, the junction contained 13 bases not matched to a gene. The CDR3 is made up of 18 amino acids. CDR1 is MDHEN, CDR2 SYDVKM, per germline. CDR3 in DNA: TGTGCCAGCAGCACGGGACTAGCGGGAGGGCCCCGGGGCGATGAGCAGTTCTTC. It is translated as CASSTGLAGGPRGDEQFF.

The DNA for the CDR3 is TGTGCCAGCAGCCAAGATACAGGGGGCGAAAAACTGTTTTTT. The encoded protein is CASSQDTGGEKLFF. This rearrangement joins TRBV14 to TRBJ1-4; 9 nucleotides agree with TRBD1. Germline CDR1 SGHDN, CDR2 FVKESK. The CDR3 extends over 14 amino acids. Trimming took 0 bases from V and 8 from J; bases not matched to a gene: 1.

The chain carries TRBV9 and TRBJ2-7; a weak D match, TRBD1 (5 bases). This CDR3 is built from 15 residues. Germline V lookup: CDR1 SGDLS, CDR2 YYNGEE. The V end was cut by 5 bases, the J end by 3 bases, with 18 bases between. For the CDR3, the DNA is TGTGCCAGCAGTTTCAGGGCCGATGGGGACTACGAGCAGTACTTC. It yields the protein CASSFRADGDYEQYF. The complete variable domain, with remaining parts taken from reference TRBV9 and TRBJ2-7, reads DSGVTQTPKHLITATGQRVTLRCSPRSGDLSVYWYQQSLDQGLQFLIQYYNGEERAKGNILERFSAQQFPDLHSELNLSSLELGDSALYFCASSFRADGDYEQYFGPGTRLTVT.

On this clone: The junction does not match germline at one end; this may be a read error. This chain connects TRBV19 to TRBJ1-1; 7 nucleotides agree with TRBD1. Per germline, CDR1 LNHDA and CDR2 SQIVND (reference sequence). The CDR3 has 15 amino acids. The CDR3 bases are TGTGCCAGTAGTATTACCGGGACAGCCTCCGTTCGCAGAGATTTT. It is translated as CASSITGTASVRRDF.

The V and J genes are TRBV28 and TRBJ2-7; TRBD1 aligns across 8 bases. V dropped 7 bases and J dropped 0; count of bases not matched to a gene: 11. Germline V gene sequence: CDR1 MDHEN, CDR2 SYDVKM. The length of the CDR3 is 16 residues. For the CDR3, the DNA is TGTGCCAGCACTGGGGCACCAGGGGGCGCCTCCTACGAGCAGTACTTC. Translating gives CASTGAPGGASYEQYF.

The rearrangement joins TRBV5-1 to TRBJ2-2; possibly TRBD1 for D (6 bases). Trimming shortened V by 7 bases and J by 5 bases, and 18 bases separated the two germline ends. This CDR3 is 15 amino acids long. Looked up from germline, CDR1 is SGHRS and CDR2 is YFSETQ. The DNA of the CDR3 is TGCGCCAGCCGAGGGACAAGAGGGAAAACCGGGGAGCTGTTTTTT. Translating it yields CASRGTRGKTGELFF.

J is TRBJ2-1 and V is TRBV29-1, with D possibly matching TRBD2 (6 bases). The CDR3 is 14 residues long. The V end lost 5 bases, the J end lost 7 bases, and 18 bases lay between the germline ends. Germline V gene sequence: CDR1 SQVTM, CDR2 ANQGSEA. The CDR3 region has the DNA TGCAGCGTTTTAGCGGAGTCTAGGGGTAATGAGCAGTTCTTC. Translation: CSVLAESRGNEQFF.

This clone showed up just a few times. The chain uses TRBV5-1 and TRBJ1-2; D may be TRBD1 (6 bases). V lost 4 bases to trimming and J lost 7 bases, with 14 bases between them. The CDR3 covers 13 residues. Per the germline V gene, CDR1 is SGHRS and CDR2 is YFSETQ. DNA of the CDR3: TGCGCCAGCAGCCCGGAAGGGGGTCTTGGCTACACCTTC. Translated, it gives CASSPEGGLGYTF.

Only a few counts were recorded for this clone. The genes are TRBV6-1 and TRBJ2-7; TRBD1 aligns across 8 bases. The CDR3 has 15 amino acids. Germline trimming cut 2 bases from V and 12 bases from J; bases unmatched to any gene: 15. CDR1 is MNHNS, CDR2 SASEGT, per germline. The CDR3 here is CASSESSSGGRLPYF. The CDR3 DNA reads TGTGCCAGCAGTGAATCGTCGTCAGGGGGCCGCCTGCCGTACTTC.

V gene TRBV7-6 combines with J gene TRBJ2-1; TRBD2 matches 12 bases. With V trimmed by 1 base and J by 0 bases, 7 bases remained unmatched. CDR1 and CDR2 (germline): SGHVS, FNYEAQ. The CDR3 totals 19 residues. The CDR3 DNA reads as TGTGCCAGCAGCTTAGACACTAGCGGGAGGCCTAGCTCCTACAATGAGCAGTTCTTC. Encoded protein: CASSLDTSGRPSSYNEQFF.

The CDR3 here is CASSLAGRTAYEQYF. CDR3 sequence (DNA): TGTGCCAGCAGCTTAGCGGGGAGAACGGCCTACGAGCAGTACTTC. The rearrangement joins TRBV7-2 to TRBJ2-7, with D possibly matching TRBD2 (5 bases). Trimming cost V 0 bases and J 2 bases, with 11 bases left between them. The CDR3 has 15 residues. Germline V gene data show CDR1 as SGHTA and CDR2 as FQGNSA.

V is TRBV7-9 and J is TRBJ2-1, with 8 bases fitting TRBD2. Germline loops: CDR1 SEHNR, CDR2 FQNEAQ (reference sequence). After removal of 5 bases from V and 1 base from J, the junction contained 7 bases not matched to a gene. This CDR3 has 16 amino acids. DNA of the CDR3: TGTGCCAGCAGCCCCGAAGGCGGGGGGTCCTACAATGAGCAGTTCTTC. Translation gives CASSPEGGGSYNEQFF.

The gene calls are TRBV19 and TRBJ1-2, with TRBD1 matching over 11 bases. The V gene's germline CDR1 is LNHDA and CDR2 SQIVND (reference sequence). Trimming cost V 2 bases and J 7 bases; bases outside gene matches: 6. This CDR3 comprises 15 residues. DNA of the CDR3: TGTGCCAGTAGTATACGGGACAGGGGGAAGTCTGGCTACACCTTC. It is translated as CASSIRDRGKSGYTF.

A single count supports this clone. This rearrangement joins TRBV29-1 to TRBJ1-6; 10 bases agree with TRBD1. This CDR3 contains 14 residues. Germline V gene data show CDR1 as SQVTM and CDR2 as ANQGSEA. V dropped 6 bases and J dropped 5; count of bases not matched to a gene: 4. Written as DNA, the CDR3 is TGCAGCGTCCGACAGGGGGCTGATAATTCACCCCTCCACTTT. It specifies CSVRQGADNSPLHF.

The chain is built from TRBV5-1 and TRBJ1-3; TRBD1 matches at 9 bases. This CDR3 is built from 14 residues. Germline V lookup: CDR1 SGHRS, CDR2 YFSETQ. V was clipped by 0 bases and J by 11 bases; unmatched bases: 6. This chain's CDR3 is CASSLGDRVLAIYF. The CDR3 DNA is TGCGCCAGCAGCTTGGGGGACAGGGTATTGGCCATATATTTT.

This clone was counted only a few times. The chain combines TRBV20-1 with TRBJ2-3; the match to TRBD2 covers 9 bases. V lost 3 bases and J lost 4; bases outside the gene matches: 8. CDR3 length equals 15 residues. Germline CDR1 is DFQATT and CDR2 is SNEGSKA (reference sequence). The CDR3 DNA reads TGCAGTGCTAGTCCGGCTAGCGGGGTCCCAGATACGCAGTATTTT. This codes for CSASPASGVPDTQYF.

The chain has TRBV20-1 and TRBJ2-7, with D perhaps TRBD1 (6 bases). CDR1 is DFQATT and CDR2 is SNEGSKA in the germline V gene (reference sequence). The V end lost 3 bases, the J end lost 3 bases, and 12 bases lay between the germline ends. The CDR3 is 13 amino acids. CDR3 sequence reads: CSASMGAYYEQYF. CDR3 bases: TGCAGTGCTAGTATGGGGGCCTACTACGAGCAGTACTTC.

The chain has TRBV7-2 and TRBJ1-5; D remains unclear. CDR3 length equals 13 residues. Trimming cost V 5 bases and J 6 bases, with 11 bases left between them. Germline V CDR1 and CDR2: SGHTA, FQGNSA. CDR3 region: CASSPAPSQPQHF. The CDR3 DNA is TGTGCCAGCAGCCCCGCCCCTAGTCAGCCCCAGCATTTT.

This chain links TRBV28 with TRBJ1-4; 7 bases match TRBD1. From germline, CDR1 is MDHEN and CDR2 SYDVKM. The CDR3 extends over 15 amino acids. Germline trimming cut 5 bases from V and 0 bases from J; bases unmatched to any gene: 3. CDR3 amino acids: CASSPQGATNEKLFF. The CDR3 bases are TGTGCCAGCAGTCCCCAGGGGGCAACTAATGAAAAACTGTTTTTT.

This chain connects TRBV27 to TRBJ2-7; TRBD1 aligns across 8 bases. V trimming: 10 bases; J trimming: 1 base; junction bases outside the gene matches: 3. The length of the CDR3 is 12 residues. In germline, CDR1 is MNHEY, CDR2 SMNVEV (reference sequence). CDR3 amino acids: CATRTGSYEQYF. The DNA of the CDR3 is TGTGCCACCCGGACAGGGTCCTACGAGCAGTACTTC.

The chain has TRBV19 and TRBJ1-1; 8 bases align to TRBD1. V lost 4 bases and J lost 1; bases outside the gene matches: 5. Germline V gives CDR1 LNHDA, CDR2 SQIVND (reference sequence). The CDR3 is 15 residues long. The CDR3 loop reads CASSRTGTWNTEAFF. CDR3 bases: TGTGCCAGTAGTAGGACAGGGACTTGGAACACTGAAGCTTTCTTT.

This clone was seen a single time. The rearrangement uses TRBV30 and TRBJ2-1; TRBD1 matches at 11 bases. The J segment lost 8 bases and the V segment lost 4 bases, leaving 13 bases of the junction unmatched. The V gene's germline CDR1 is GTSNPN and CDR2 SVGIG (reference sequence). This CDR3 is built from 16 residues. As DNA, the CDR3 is TGTGCCTGGAACGGTGAGGAGGGACAGGGGGTCCATGAGCAGTTCTTC. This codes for CAWNGEEGQGVHEQFF.